The clone carrying this T cell receptor (beta chain) was observed many times. Its antigen remains unidentified. CDR1 is SNHLY, CDR2 FYNNEI, per germline. CDR3 length equals 12 residues. Trimming removed 8 bases at V and 1 base at J, with 6 bases between. This record belongs to a study of T cells after yellow fever vaccination. The overall study: Fractions low in cell number were prepared with SMART-Seq v4 Ultra Low Input. General study results and limits: Of the clonotypes, a small share occurred in both CD4 and CD8 compartments.

The TCR cDNA carried a universal primer site and UMIs from 5'RACE template switching. TCRdb itself ran the 5' RACE reads through MiXCR, one entry per CDR3 protein. The sample carries roughly 150,000 distinct CDR3 sequences, 7.7% recorded once. The sequence derives from a man aged 30 to 45 who received the YFV17D yellow fever vaccine. Here the sequenced sample was CD4+ T cells sorted from PBMCs, taken 5 days after the yellow fever booster vaccination. The V call is TRBV2, the J call TRBJ2-1; D gene unclear. DNA for the CDR3: TGTGCCAGCGACGGATCCTACAATGAGCAGTTCTTC. As protein: CASDGSYNEQFF.